This T cell receptor beta chain came from a study of T-cell reconstitution after alpha-beta-depleted transplantation in children. The CDR3 spans 16 residues. Germline V gives CDR1 WSHSY, CDR2 SAAADI. V was pared by 6 bases and J by 8 bases, with 14 bases of the junction left unmatched. As it was prepared, the TCRbeta library received unique molecular identifiers. TCRdb independently ran MiXCR on the PCR reads; one entry per CDR3 protein. The sample holds about 540,000 distinct CDR3 sequences, 18% seen once. This TCR came from a human donor who donated a stem cell graft to a child with acute lymphoblastic leukemia. V gene TRBV10-2 combines with J gene TRBJ2-3, with 10 bases fitting TRBD2. Here the sequenced sample was PBMCs from the stem cell graft donor, taken from the stem cell graft. CDR3 loop: CASSPLRAGGEFTQYF. The CDR3 coding sequence is TGCGCCAGCAGCCCTTTGCGAGCGGGAGGGGAGTTTACGCAGTATTTT.